This T cell receptor beta chain was recorded in a study of CXCR3-negative and CXCR3-positive naive CD8 T cells. The CDR3 is 14 residues long. CDR1 SGHVS and CDR2 FQNEAQ come from the germline V gene. The study's findings and limits: Cryopreserved cells partially lost CXCR3 expression, and fresh PBMCs were used in most assays. High diversity, comparable across both naive subsets, contrasted with much lower diversity in memory CD8+ cells. CXCR3-negative naive cells had less hydrophobic TRB CDR3s than did CXCR3-positive naive cells. Naive cells used TRBV-TRBJ genes in much the same way whether CXCR3-negative or CXCR3-positive; memory cells did not.

Using triplicate sorts, some 320,000 cells were collected each time from every CD8+ T cell subset. The TRB libraries of cDNA were built by UMI-labeled 5' RACE. TCRdb re-called the 5' RACE reads, yielding one record per CDR3 amino acid sequence without DNA. The sample yields over 100,000 distinct CDR3 sequences, of which the top ten take up approximately 0.4%. Comment on this clonotype: Its specificity is not known.

The genes are TRBV7-8 and TRBJ2-7; TCRdb lists TRBD1, though no DNA is available to test this call. The sequence was collected from a human donor in good health. Some clones in this sample may be carry-over from other donors' samples. Sequencing was carried out using naive CXCR3+ CD8+ T cells from blood. The subset was: CD45RO-CCR7+CD27+CD95- naive CD8+ T cells expressing CXCR3 (TNR3+). This chain's CDR3 is CASSDRVTSYEQYF.